This section outlines one TCR beta chain sequence together with its context. This sample is part of a study of shared clonotypes between healthy human individuals. Germline CDR1 reads MDHEN; CDR2 reads SYDVKM. The J segment lost 4 bases and the V segment lost 2 bases, leaving 3 bases of the junction unmatched. This CDR3 comprises 16 residues. Generated by immunoSEQ multiplex PCR, the TCRdb table keeps only in-frame clones and is missing some. The data hold roughly 2 million clones, with roughly 95% observed a single time. The sequence was collected from a young man in good health. The specimen sequenced was naive CD4+ T cells sorted from blood. Sample subset: CD45RA+ positively selected. The chain employs TRBV28 and TRBJ2-1; 12 bases line up with TRBD2. Here the CDR3 DNA reads TGTGCCAGCAGTTTAGGGACTAGCGGGCCTTACAATGAGCAGTTCTTC. It translates to CASSLGTSGPYNEQFF.